A selection of T cell receptor beta chains follows, all from one sample in a study of cytomegalovirus exposure and HLA in healthy donors. Clones were sequenced by immunoSEQ multiplex PCR, and TCRdb holds only the in-frame ones, with some missing. This specimen shows around 76,000 clones; the ten leading clones hold about 0.83%. Sequencing input: PBMCs. The receptors were gathered from a boy between 10 and 17 years old in good health and CMV-seronegative. Both conserved end residues are trimmed from each CDR3. The order of the fields is J gene, V gene, CDR3 protein.

j_call: TRBJ2-7
v_call: TRBV29-1
cdr3_aa: SVEDRQGAPEQY

j_call: TRBJ1-1
v_call: TRBV2
cdr3_aa: ASSVNQMNTEAF

j_call: TRBJ2-2
v_call: TRBV18
cdr3_aa: ASSPSQGGNGELF

j_call: TRBJ1-5
v_call: TRBV9
cdr3_aa: ASRKGASQPQH

j_call: TRBJ2-2
v_call: TRBV19
cdr3_aa: ASRLQVSGELF

j_call: TRBJ1-1
v_call: TRBV7-9
cdr3_aa: ASSQLWTGGVGTEAF

j_call: TRBJ1-4
v_call: TRBV2
cdr3_aa: ASITGRTQNRATNEKLF

j_call: TRBJ2-1
v_call: TRBV4-1
cdr3_aa: ASSLFRGVNNEQF

j_call: TRBJ2-6
v_call: TRBV10-3
cdr3_aa: AISGQAISGANVLT

j_call: TRBJ1-1
v_call: TRBV9
cdr3_aa: ASSVTGNTEAF

j_call: TRBJ2-2
v_call: TRBV5-1
cdr3_aa: ASSAGTDNTGELF